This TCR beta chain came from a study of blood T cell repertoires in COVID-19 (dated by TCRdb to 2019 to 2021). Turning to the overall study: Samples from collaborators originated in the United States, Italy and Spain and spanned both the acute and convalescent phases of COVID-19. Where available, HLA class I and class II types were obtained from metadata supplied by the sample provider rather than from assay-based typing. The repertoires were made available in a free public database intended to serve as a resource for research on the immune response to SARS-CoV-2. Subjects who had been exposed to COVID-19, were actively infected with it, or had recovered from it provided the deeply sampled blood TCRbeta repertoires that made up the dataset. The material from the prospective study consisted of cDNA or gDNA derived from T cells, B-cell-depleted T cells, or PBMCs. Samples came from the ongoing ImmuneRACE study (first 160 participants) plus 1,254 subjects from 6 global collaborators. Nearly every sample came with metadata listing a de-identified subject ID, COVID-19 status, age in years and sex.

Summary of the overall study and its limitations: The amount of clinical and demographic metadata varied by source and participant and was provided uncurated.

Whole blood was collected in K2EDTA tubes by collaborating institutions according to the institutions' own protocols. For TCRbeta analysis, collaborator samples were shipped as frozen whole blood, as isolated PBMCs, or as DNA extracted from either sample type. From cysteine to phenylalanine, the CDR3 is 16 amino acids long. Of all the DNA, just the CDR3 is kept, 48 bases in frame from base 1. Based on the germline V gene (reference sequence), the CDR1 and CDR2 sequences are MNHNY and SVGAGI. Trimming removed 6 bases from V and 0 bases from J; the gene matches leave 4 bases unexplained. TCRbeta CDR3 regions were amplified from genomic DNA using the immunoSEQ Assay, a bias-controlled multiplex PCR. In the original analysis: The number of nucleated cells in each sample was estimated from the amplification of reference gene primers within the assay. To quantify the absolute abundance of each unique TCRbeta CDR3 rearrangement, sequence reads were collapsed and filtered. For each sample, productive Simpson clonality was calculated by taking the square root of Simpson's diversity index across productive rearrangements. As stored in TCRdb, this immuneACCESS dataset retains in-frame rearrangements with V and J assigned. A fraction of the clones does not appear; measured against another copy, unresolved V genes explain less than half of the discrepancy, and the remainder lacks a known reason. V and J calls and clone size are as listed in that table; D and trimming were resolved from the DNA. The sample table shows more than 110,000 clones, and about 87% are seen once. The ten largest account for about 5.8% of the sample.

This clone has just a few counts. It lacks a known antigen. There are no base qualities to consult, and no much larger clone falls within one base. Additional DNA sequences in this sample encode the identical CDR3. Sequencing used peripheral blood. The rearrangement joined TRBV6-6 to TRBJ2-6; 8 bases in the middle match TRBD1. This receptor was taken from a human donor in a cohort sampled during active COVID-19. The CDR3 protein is CASRRTGRSGANVLTF. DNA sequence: TGTGCCAGCAGACGGACAGGGCGCTCTGGGGCCAACGTCCTGACTTTC.